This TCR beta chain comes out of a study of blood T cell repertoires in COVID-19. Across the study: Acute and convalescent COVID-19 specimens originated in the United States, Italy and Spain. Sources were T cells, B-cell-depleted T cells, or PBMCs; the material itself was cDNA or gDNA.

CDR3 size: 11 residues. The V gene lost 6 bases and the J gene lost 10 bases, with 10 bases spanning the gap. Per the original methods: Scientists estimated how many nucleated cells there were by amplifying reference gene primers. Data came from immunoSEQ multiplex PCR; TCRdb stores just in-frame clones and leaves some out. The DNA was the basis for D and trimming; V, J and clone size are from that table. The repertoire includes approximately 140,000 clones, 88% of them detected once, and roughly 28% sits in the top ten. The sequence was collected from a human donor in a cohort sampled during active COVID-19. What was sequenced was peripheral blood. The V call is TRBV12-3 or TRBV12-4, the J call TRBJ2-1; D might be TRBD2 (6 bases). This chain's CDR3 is CASSLASEQFF. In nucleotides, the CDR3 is TGTGCCAGCAGCCTAGCGTCCGAGCAGTTCTTC.